This T cell receptor beta chain was captured by sequencing in a study of blood T cell repertoires in COVID-19. As originally analysed: Counts of nucleated cells, estimated from reference gene primer amplification, were obtained. Profiled with immunoSEQ multiplex PCR; TCRdb holds only in-frame clones, not every one. V and J calls and clone size come straight from that table; D and trimming were deduced from the DNA. The repertoire has 50,000 to 70,000 clones, under 80% of them found once; the top ten carry about half. Germline trimming cut 5 bases from V and 0 bases from J; bases unmatched to any gene: 10. Per germline, CDR1 PRHDT and CDR2 FYEKMQ (reference sequence). The CDR3 runs 17 residues. Enrolled through a virtual design, the participants were between about 18 and 89 years of age and came from under 30 US areas. Participant reports of clinical history set cohort assignment. Before they entered the study, exposed participants had met a COVID-19 case within 2 weeks.

V is TRBV13 and J is TRBJ2-1; 7 positions match TRBD2. The sample consisted of PBMCs or T cells enriched from blood (not recorded which). This clonotype originated in a woman aged 55 to 70 who had been exposed to COVID-19. The CDR3: CASSTPDLAVSYNEQFF. DNA of the CDR3: TGTGCCAGCAGCACCCCCGATCTAGCGGTCTCCTACAATGAGCAGTTCTTC.